The next 11 T cell receptor beta chains were all read from a single sample in a study of T cell clonality in common variable immunodeficiency. Some clones are missing from TCRdb's copy, which holds only in-frame ones; the method was immunoSEQ multiplex PCR. The sample is made up of about 81,000 clones, none counted only once. The sample taken for sequencing was peripheral blood mononuclear cells. Receptor source: a person aged 18 to 70 in good health.

At least ten counts were recorded for this clone. The read gets to within 3 residues of the CDR3 end, and the germline J gene fills in the rest. V gene TRBV7-9 combines with J gene TRBJ2-1; TRBD2 matches at 9 bases. The CDR3 contains 15 residues. From germline, CDR1 is SEHNR and CDR2 FQNEAQ (reference sequence). J was trimmed by 4 bases and V by 5 bases; bases with no gene match: 6. The CDR3 bases that were read are TGTGCCAGCAGCCCTTCTAGCGGGGCGTACAATGAG. Translated, it gives CASSPSSGAYNE. The whole CDR3 protein is CASSPSSGAYNEQFF.

This clone was seen repeatedly, ten times or more. From the germline J gene comes the end of the CDR3, since the read stops 3 residues before it. This chain connects TRBV19 to TRBJ1-5, with a tentative D call TRBD1 (6 bases). This CDR3 region has 15 residues. Trimming shortened V by 5 bases and J by 3 bases, and 14 bases separated the two germline ends. Germline lookup yields CDR1 LNHDA and CDR2 SQIVND (reference sequence). The part of the CDR3 DNA that was read is TGTGCCAGTAGTCCCTCAGGGGTGCCCAATCAGCCC. Translated: CASSPSGVPNQP. The whole CDR3 reads CASSPSGVPNQPQHF.

Many counts were recorded for this clone. Read coverage stops 3 residues before the CDR3 terminus; the germline J gene supplies the remainder. J is TRBJ2-7 and V is TRBV18; 9 bases line up with TRBD1. Germline lookup yields CDR1 KGHSH and CDR2 LQKENI. V lost 0 bases and J lost 1; bases outside the gene matches: 1. CDR3 length: 15 amino acids. The CDR3 DNA, read in part, is TGTGCCAGCTCACCACCGACAGGGGGGTCCTACGAG. Translating it yields CASSPPTGGSYE. The full CDR3 sequence reads CASSPPTGGSYEQYF. The whole variable domain, remainder taken from reference TRBV18 and TRBJ2-7, is NAGVMQNPRHLVRRRGQEARLRCSPMKGHSHVYWYRQLPEEGLKFMVYLQKENIIDESGMPKERFSAEFPKEGPSILRIQQVVRGDSAAYFCASSPPTGGSYEQYFGPGTRLTVT.

This clone was detected many times. The observed sequence ends 3 residues before the CDR3 terminus, with the missing tail filled in from the germline J gene. The chain links TRBV4-1 to TRBJ2-3, with TRBD2 matching over 7 bases. V lost 1 base and J lost 4; bases outside the gene matches: 2. CDR3 size: 14 residues. Per the germline V gene, CDR1 is MGHRA and CDR2 is YSYEKL. CDR3 bases read: TGCGCCAGCAGCCAAGTAGGACTAGCAGATACG. The encoded protein is CASSQVGLADT. The full CDR3 protein reads CASSQVGLADTQYF.

The sample holds many counts of this clone. The sequence runs out 3 residues before the end of the CDR3; the remainder is reconstructed from the germline J gene. The chain employs TRBV7-3 and TRBJ2-7; TRBD2 agrees at 7 bases. V shed 2 bases, J shed 2 bases, and the junction held 6 bases outside the gene matches. CDR3 length equals 15 residues. Germline V CDR1 and CDR2: SGHTA, FQGTGA. The CDR3: CASSLGRGSPYEQYF. The covered CDR3 bases are TGTGCCAGCAGCTTAGGGAGGGGTTCACCCTACGAG.

This clone was recorded at least ten times. CDR3 region: CASSEGSHLAGVFSEQYF. The CDR3 DNA, read in part, is TGTGCCAGCAGTGAAGGTTCCCACCTAGCGGGAGTTTTCTCCGAG. The genes are TRBV6-1 and TRBJ2-7, with 10 bases aligning to TRBD2. With the read ending 3 residues before the CDR3 end, the germline J gene is used to fill in that end. V lost 1 base to trimming and J lost 6 bases; unmatched junction nucleotides: 15. The CDR3 has 18 amino acids. Germline-derived CDR1 and CDR2 are MNHNS and SASEGT.

This clone was seen at least ten times. Coverage ceases 3 residues before the CDR3 finishes, and the germline J gene fills in the end. The V gene is TRBV30, the J gene TRBJ2-7, with 9 bases lining up with TRBD1. The CDR3 length is 14 residues. V dropped 2 bases and J dropped 5; count of bases not matched to a gene: 7. Germline lookup yields CDR1 GTSNPN and CDR2 SVGIG (reference sequence). CDR3 DNA (partial): TGTGCCTGGAGTTTTCGGGACAGGGCGGACGAG. Its protein product is CAWSFRDRADE. The whole CDR3 sequence reads CAWSFRDRADEQYF.

This clone was observed a few times. Relative to the germline gene, one junction end is altered; a read error may explain this. The read finishes 3 residues shy of the CDR3 end, and the germline J gene is used to complete it. This chain links TRBV7-3 with TRBJ2-3; 8 nucleotides agree with TRBD2. This CDR3 comprises 16 residues. Germline V lookup: CDR1 SGHTA, CDR2 FQGTGA. CDR3: CSSSLSAAGVQETQYF. Partial CDR3 DNA: TGTTCCAGCAGCTTATCTGCAGCGGGGGTACAAGAGACG. Looking up the rest from reference TRBV7-3 and TRBJ2-3 gives the full variable domain: GAGVSQTPSNKVTEKGKYVELRCDPISGHTALYWYRQSLGQGPEFLIYFQGTGAADDSGLPNDRFFAVRPEGSVSTLKIQRTERGDSAVYLCSSSLSAAGVQETQYFGPGTRLTVL.

This clone was observed a handful of times. The observed sequence ends 3 residues before the CDR3 terminus, with the missing tail filled in from the germline J gene. The V gene is TRBV5-1, the J gene TRBJ1-5; 10 bases are a match to TRBD1. CDR1 SGHRS and CDR2 YFSETQ come from the germline V gene. The CDR3 totals 16 residues. V shed 0 bases, J shed 5 bases, and the junction held 5 bases outside the gene matches. The CDR3 spells CASSLGDRGGDQPQHF. CDR3 DNA, as far as it was read: TGCGCCAGCAGCTTGGGGGACAGGGGAGGCGATCAGCCC.

This clone appeared many times. CDR3 region: CASSTTLAGARETQYF. CDR3 DNA, as far as it was read: TGCGCCAGCAGCACAACACTAGCGGGAGCAAGAGAGACC. V gene TRBV5-1 combines with J gene TRBJ2-5; 11 nucleotides agree with TRBD2. The CDR3 end is not reached by the read, which stops 3 residues before it; the germline J gene fills it in. The junction had 9 bases not matched to a gene; V was cut back by 4 bases and J by 4 bases. Germline CDR1 SGHRS, CDR2 YFSETQ. CDR3 length: 16 residues.

This clone was seen at least ten times. A junction end diverges from the germline sequence, so it may reflect a read error. The sequenced CDR3 bases are TGCGCCAGCAGCTTGACGAACCAGGAGACC. Protein product: CASSLTNQET. The full CDR3 is CASSLTNQETQYF. The chain links TRBV5-1 to TRBJ2-5; D unclear. The read ends 3 residues shy of where the CDR3 ends; the end is completed using the germline J gene. CDR1 SGHRS and CDR2 YFSETQ come from the germline V gene. The CDR3 spans 13 residues.